This T cell receptor beta chain was sequenced in a study of shared clonotypes between healthy human individuals (dated by TCRdb to the early 2020s). Broadly, across the study: The cohort included a few men and two women between 18 and 49 years of age. Per donor, leukapheresis produced somewhere between about 0.9 and 9 billion PBMCs. For each donor, three plates each were used for CD4 naive and CD4 memory, two plates were used for CD8 naive, and one plate was used for CD8 memory. To increase sequencing depth and limit assay-specific biases, different laboratories used diverse techniques to prepare libraries and sequence TCR repertoires. The study deeply sequenced blood TCR repertoires of about 5 healthy adults to estimate repertoire size and the extent of clonotype sharing between individuals. Summary of the overall study and its limitations: Clonotypes shared by all four sorted-subset donors showed higher generation probabilities than non-shared clonotypes. The small number of donors limited the genetic and exposure-history diversity represented. Based on pairwise subsampling, the degree of clonotype sharing among donors was expected to be affected by sequencing depth. Across four donors, approximately 5% of naive CD4, approximately 4% of naive CD8, around 2.1% of memory CD4, and approximately 0.4% of memory CD8 clonotypes were shared. Rarefaction of sorted-subset datasets indicated incomplete sequencing despite the large sequencing depth. Sampling was restricted to blood, and TCR repertoires in tissues likely differ from the TCR repertoires found in blood. Naive subsets generally had larger estimated clonotype richness than memory subsets.

The cysteine opens and the phenylalanine closes a CDR3 of 15 amino acids. Only the CDR3 DNA stays, 45 bases, in frame from base 1. The trim is 3 bases for V and 6 bases for J, with a gap of 17 bases between the germline ends. For CDR1 and CDR2, the germline V gene lists MNHEY and SVGAGI. The donors were healthy, HIV-negative adults with no recently reported acute infections or vaccinations. Only Caucasian adults living in Nashville, Tennessee, USA were represented among the donors. CD4+ T cells were enriched through magnetic negative selection, after which naive cells were positively selected on CD45RA and the remaining negative fraction served as the memory subset. Blood was collected by leukapheresis, and PBMCs were isolated by Ficoll-Histopaque density gradient centrifugation and then cryopreserved in liquid nitrogen vapor phase. Purity and quantity of every magnetically sorted T cell population were checked by analytical flow cytometry. Genomic DNA was isolated from every sorted fraction and measured by UV absorbance on a Nanodrop 2000c.

Turning to this clone: The target of this receptor is not known. Per-nucleotide qualities are absent, and no much larger clonotype sits a single base away.

Using the deep immunoSEQ assay, TCR CDR3 regions were amplified from genomic DNA by multiplex PCR. For each cell subset, the extracted genomic DNA was distributed evenly across all wells of several immunoSEQ 96-well plates, and each plate served as one replicate. For sorted subsets, roughly 200 ng of genomic DNA, equivalent to 25,000 to 35,000 T cell genomes, went into each replicate PCR. Purified libraries were quantified with a Qubit 3.0 fluorometer, sized on a Bioanalyzer 2100, and re-quantified with the KAPA Library Quantification kit. Each immunoSEQ 96-well plate was sequenced on its own single-read 150-cycle Illumina NextSeq 550 flow cell. The paper's data handling went like this. The immunoSEQ output contained only junctional sequences without quality scores, so filtering could not match that applied to full-length reads. To assign V/J genes and CDR3, sequences were annotated using PyIR, a Python wrapper for IgBLAST v1.9, with IMGT germline references. Reads were filtered out if the reads had weak V/J assignments (E-value above 1e-6), no CDR3, stop codons, out-of-frame junctions, or ambiguous translated residues. A V3J clonotype was defined by an identical inferred V gene, J gene, and CDR3 amino acid sequence. Percentage overlap between repertoires was computed as shared unique clonotypes divided by the size of the smaller repertoire. Three approaches were used to assess repertoire richness: RTK rarefaction, the Chao1 estimator, and Recon v2.1 estimates of unobserved clonotypes. Generation probabilities for all TCRbeta clonotypes obtained by the gDNA method from four donors were computed using OLGA. Entries here come from immuneACCESS through TCRdb and include only in-frame sequences with V and J called. Some clones fail to appear in such tables; in the studies checked, an unresolved V gene covers under half of the shortfall, and the cause of the remainder is unknown. The D gene and trimming were derived from the DNA, and the V and J assignments and clone size from that table. Within this sample are hundreds of thousands of clones, with 55% to 85% of them counted one time only. The top ten clonotypes cover 1.5% to 2% of the sample.

Sequenced input: memory CD4+ T cells sorted from blood. Explained via the paper, the cell subset or site label denotes: CD45RA-negative fraction. The sequence links TRBV6-5 to TRBJ1-2; the D gene is not confidently resolved. The receptor comes from a woman between 25 and 40 years old in good health. The CDR3 sequence is CASSYNGPDSNGYTF. The nucleotides read TGTGCCAGCAGTTATAATGGCCCAGATTCCAATGGCTACACCTTC.